These 7 T cell receptor beta chains share one sample of origin, sequenced in a study of CD8+CD57+ T cells in acquired aplastic anemia. By flow cytometry, patients selected for sequencing had shown an expansion of CD8+CD57+ cells. According to the study, genomic DNA was the template for TCR beta VDJ and CDR3 profiling. In TCRdb, the reads were re-called with MiXCR into one record per CDR3 protein. The data show more than 150,000 distinct CDR3 sequences, less than 60% seen once. The sample was sorted CD4+, CD8+, or CD8+CD57+ T cells (not recorded which) from PBMCs. All receptors come from a human donor with aplastic anemia.

The V and J genes are TRBV3-1 and TRBJ2-1, with D perhaps matching TRBD2 (5 bases). The CDR3 covers 15 residues. From germline, CDR1 is LGHDT and CDR2 YNNKEL (reference sequence). V was clipped by 5 bases and J by 8 bases, with 19 bases between them. The CDR3 nucleotides read TGTGCCAGCAGCGTACGGTCTAGCCGGGTACATGAGCAGTTCTTC. This sequence encodes CASSVRSSRVHEQFF.

V is TRBV19 and J is TRBJ2-7, with 10 bases fitting TRBD1. Germline assignment: CDR1 LNHDA and CDR2 SQIVND (reference sequence). The CDR3 contains 13 residues. V lost 8 bases to trimming and J lost 5 bases; unmatched junction nucleotides: 6. The CDR3 here is CASADRGQDEQYF. DNA for the CDR3: TGTGCCAGTGCAGACAGGGGGCAGGACGAGCAGTACTTC.

Comment on this clonotype: A junction end diverges from the germline sequence, so it may reflect a read error. The chain combines TRBV24-1 with TRBJ1-2; D is unclear. The germline CDR1 and CDR2 sequences are KGHDR and SFDVKD. The CDR3 is 15 residues long. As DNA, the CDR3 is TGTGCCACCAGTGCTTCTCCGGAACAGAACTATAGCTACACCTTC. Translated, it gives CATSASPEQNYSYTF.

This clonotype was counted many times. The chain links TRBV5-1 to TRBJ1-1; D remains ambiguous. Trimming pared 0 bases from V and 3 bases from J, leaving 6 bases between. The CDR3 runs to 13 residues. The germline gives CDR1 SGHRS, CDR2 YFSETQ. In DNA form, the CDR3 reads TGCGCCAGCAGCTTGGACGGCGACACTGAAGCTTTCTTT. It yields the protein CASSLDGDTEAFF. The full variable domain, its missing parts supplied by reference TRBV5-1 and TRBJ1-1, is KAGVTQTPRYLIKTRGQQVTLSCSPISGHRSVSWYQQTPGQGLQFLFEYFSETQRNKGNFPGRFSGRQFSNSRSEMNVSTLELGDSALYLCASSLDGDTEAFFGQGTRLTVV.

On this clonotype: Possible read error: a much larger clone is one base away. This sequence joins TRBV6-4 and TRBJ2-2; the D call may be TRBD1 or TRBD2 (5 bases each). The CDR3 covers 14 residues. Per germline, CDR1 MRHNA and CDR2 SNTAGT. The ends were cut back, 5 bases at V and 6 bases at J, with 13 bases in the middle. The CDR3 here is CASSFMVGAGELFF. In DNA, the CDR3 is TGTGCCAGCAGTTTCATGGTGGGGGCCGGGGAGCTGTTTTTT.

The V call is TRBV20-1, the J call TRBJ1-1; 9 bases match TRBD1. This CDR3 has 14 residues. Germline V lookup: CDR1 DFQATT, CDR2 SNEGSKA (reference sequence). V was clipped by 6 bases and J by 4 bases; unmatched bases: 9. The DNA of the CDR3 is TGCAGTGCCGATTTGACAGGGGGGTCCACTGAAGCTTTCTTT. Translation gives CSADLTGGSTEAFF.

This clonotype was seen ten or more times. The chain recombines TRBV20-1 with TRBJ2-7; D is possibly TRBD1 (5 bases). Per the germline V gene, CDR1 is DFQATT and CDR2 is SNEGSKA (reference sequence). The CDR3 has 14 amino acids. Trimming removed 0 bases from V and 5 bases from J, with 14 bases in between. The CDR3 DNA is TGCAGTGCTAGAGATCAAGGCAGGGCGGACGAGCAGTACTTC. This sequence encodes CSARDQGRADEQYF.